The sequence of this TCR beta chain was determined in a study of cytomegalovirus exposure and HLA in healthy donors. Data came from immunoSEQ multiplex PCR; TCRdb stores just in-frame clones and leaves some out. The sample includes around 73,000 clones, about 90% seen only once; the top ten take roughly 3.8%. This clone showed up just once. The sample taken for sequencing was PBMCs. This receptor was obtained from a woman aged 18 to 35 in good health and CMV-seropositive.

The CDR3: CSGSGTGADEQYF. CDR3 nucleotides: TGCAGCGGTTCCGGGACAGGGGCGGACGAGCAGTACTTC. The chain couples TRBV29-1 to TRBJ2-7, with 10 positions matching TRBD1. The V and J ends lost 7 bases and 5 bases, in that order; junction bases with no gene match: 8. Germline CDR1 SQVTM, CDR2 ANQGSEA. The CDR3 is 13 amino acids.